The 18 T cell receptor beta chains given below trace back to one sample, sequenced in a study of T-cell reconstitution after alpha-beta-depleted transplantation in children. The TCRbeta library was prepared with unique molecular identifiers. TCRdb analysed the PCR reads with MiXCR anew, one entry per CDR3 protein. The table records some 200,000 distinct CDR3 sequences, under 8.5% of them present only once. Here the sequenced sample was PBMCs, mostly from graft donor cells, taken 360 days after TCRalphabeta/CD19-depleted stem cell transplant. The receptors originated from a male patient aged 2-15 years who had a stem cell transplant for acute myeloid leukemia, so the T cells may come from the graft donor.

The table lists this clonotype with a few counts. The chain combines TRBV11-3 with TRBJ2-1; weak D call: TRBD1 (7 bases). V lost 8 bases and J lost 0, with 11 bases in between. Germline V gene data show CDR1 as SGHNT and CDR2 as YENEEA. The CDR3 has 14 amino acids. CDR3 nucleotides: TGTGCCAGCGCCCAGGGGGGCTCCTACAATGAGCAGTTCTTC. It specifies CASAQGGSYNEQFF.

This clonotype has ten or more counts. The chain recombines TRBV29-1 with TRBJ2-2, with D unclear. Germline V gives CDR1 SQVTM, CDR2 ANQGSEA. The CDR3 runs to 14 residues. V lost 5 bases to trimming and J lost 1 base, with 11 bases between them. The CDR3 protein is CSVRRAWNTGELFF. DNA of the CDR3: TGCAGCGTTCGCCGCGCCTGGAACACCGGGGAGCTGTTTTTT.

This clonotype showed up many times. The chain recombines TRBV15 with TRBJ2-1; TRBD2 agrees at 7 bases. CDR1 is LNHNV and CDR2 is YYDKDF in the germline V gene (reference sequence). CDR3 length: 14 residues. V gave up 5 bases and J gave up 3 bases; unmatched junction bases: 4. CDR3 region: CATSGGTNYNEQFF. The CDR3 DNA follows: TGTGCCACCAGCGGCGGGACTAACTACAATGAGCAGTTCTTC.

The sample holds a few counts of this clonotype. The rearrangement joins TRBV12-3 or TRBV12-4 to TRBJ1-3, with a possible D match to TRBD1 (5 bases). Deletions cut 7 bases from V and 0 bases from J, with 28 bases between. The CDR3 runs 20 residues. CDR3 in amino acids: CASNLFSPGVPRSSGNTIYF. The CDR3 DNA sequence: TGTGCCAGCAACCTTTTTTCTCCGGGGGTACCCCGCTCCTCTGGAAACACCATATATTTT.

V gene TRBV12-3 or TRBV12-4 combines with J gene TRBJ2-3; the D is unclear. This CDR3 has 14 residues. The V and J ends lost 5 bases and 3 bases respectively, with 12 bases between them. The CDR3 spells CASSPEAITDTQYF. The CDR3 nucleotides read TGTGCCAGCAGTCCAGAGGCCATAACAGATACGCAGTATTTT.

This clonotype was seen many times. The chain joins TRBV20-1 to TRBJ1-2; 8 bases align to TRBD1. J was trimmed by 4 bases and V by 3 bases; bases with no gene match: 7. CDR3 length equals 14 residues. Germline CDR1 is DFQATT and CDR2 is SNEGSKA (reference sequence). The CDR3 protein is CSASPTRGPYGYTF. The CDR3 region has the DNA TGCAGTGCTAGTCCTACCAGGGGGCCCTATGGCTACACCTTC.

The chain links TRBV7-9 to TRBJ2-7; unclear D gene. The V end was cut by 5 bases, the J end by 2 bases, with 16 bases between. This CDR3 is built from 15 residues. Germline lookup yields CDR1 SEHNR and CDR2 FQNEAQ (reference sequence). CDR3 in amino acids: CASSPAAGQAYEQYF. The DNA of the CDR3 is TGTGCCAGCAGCCCCGCGGCAGGCCAAGCCTACGAGCAGTACTTC.

In this sample, this clonotype turned up many times. This chain uses TRBV2 with TRBJ1-1, with TRBD1 matching over 7 bases. Looked up from germline, CDR1 is SNHLY and CDR2 is FYNNEI. Unmatched junction bases numbered 3, after V lost 11 bases and J lost 0 bases. The CDR3 spans 12 residues. CDR3 residues: CASGGLNTEAFF. CDR3 nucleotides: TGTGCCTCAGGGGGATTGAACACTGAAGCTTTCTTT.

In this sample, this clonotype turned up many times. V and J are TRBV4-2 and TRBJ2-1; tentatively, D is TRBD2 (6 bases). With 1 base removed from V and 7 bases from J, the gap between germline ends came to 11 bases. The CDR3 is made up of 14 amino acids. Germline assignment: CDR1 LGHNA and CDR2 YNFKEQ. CDR3 loop: CASSQARDRNEQFF. In DNA, the CDR3 is TGTGCCAGCAGCCAAGCGCGGGATAGGAATGAGCAGTTCTTC.

This clonotype was found many times. The chain carries TRBV28 and TRBJ1-5; no definite D call. Germline V gene lookup returns CDR1 MDHEN and CDR2 SYDVKM. CDR3 size: 15 residues. V lost 2 bases and J lost 11, with 19 bases in between. CDR3 sequence reads: CASSLLVPSVWAQHF. CDR3 bases: TGTGCCAGCAGTTTACTAGTGCCTAGTGTTTGGGCCCAGCATTTT.

V is TRBV10-3 and J is TRBJ2-3; D not certain. This CDR3 region has 15 residues. The germline CDR1 and CDR2 sequences are ENHRY and SYGVKD. Trimming took off 2 bases at V and 0 bases at J, with 9 bases between the two ends. CDR3 DNA sequence: TGTGCCATCAGTGAGGTGGGGATAAGCACAGATACGCAGTATTTT. Protein: CAISEVGISTDTQYF.

The genes are TRBV10-3 and TRBJ2-5; 11 bases align to TRBD2. Per the germline V gene, CDR1 is ENHRY and CDR2 is SYGVKD. The junction had 6 bases not matched to a gene; V was cut back by 2 bases and J by 4 bases. The CDR3 is 16 residues long. CDR3 nucleotides: TGTGCCATCAGTGAGCTAGCGGGGGGTCCCGGAGAGACCCAGTACTTC. Translated, it gives CAISELAGGPGETQYF.

This clonotype was counted only a few times. The chain couples TRBV29-1 to TRBJ2-7; no clear D. In germline, CDR1 is SQVTM, CDR2 ANQGSEA. The CDR3 spans 12 residues. V lost 1 base and J lost 3, with 7 bases in between. The CDR3 DNA sequence: TGCAGCGTTGAAGGGGTGGACTACGAGCAGTACTTC. Residues: CSVEGVDYEQYF.

The genes are TRBV12-3 or TRBV12-4 and TRBJ2-3, with D possibly being TRBD1 or TRBD2 (6 bases each). V dropped 3 bases and J dropped 0 bases, with 10 bases sitting between them. CDR3 length equals 15 residues. As DNA, the CDR3 is TGTGCCAGCAGTTTCGGGGGCTCGAGCACAGATACGCAGTATTTT. Protein product: CASSFGGSSTDTQYF.

This clonotype has at least ten counts. This sequence joins TRBV12-3 or TRBV12-4 and TRBJ2-6, with D possibly being TRBD1 (5 bases). The CDR3 is 17 residues long. V lost 7 bases and J lost 0, with 16 bases in between. The CDR3 protein is CASTDSPGNSGANVLTF. In DNA form, the CDR3 reads TGTGCCAGCACCGATTCCCCAGGGAACTCTGGGGCCAACGTCCTGACTTTC.

This clonotype was seen repeatedly, ten times or more. The chain employs TRBV9 and TRBJ2-5, with 14 nucleotides matching TRBD2. V lost 0 bases and J lost 1; bases outside the gene matches: 11. This CDR3 has 20 residues. CDR1 is SGDLS, CDR2 YYNGEE, per germline. The CDR3 spells CASSVDSPGLAGDRQETQYF. Here the CDR3 DNA reads TGTGCCAGCAGCGTAGACTCACCGGGACTAGCGGGGGACCGCCAAGAGACCCAGTACTTC.

This clonotype was seen repeatedly, ten times or more. This rearrangement joins TRBV28 to TRBJ2-1; D gene uncertain. The V gene's germline CDR1 is MDHEN and CDR2 SYDVKM. The CDR3 runs 11 residues. V dropped 7 bases and J dropped 7 bases, with 8 bases sitting between them. The CDR3, as DNA: TGTGCCAGCAAAATTAGTAATGAGCAGTTCTTC. The encoded protein is CASKISNEQFF. The variable domain in full, completed from reference TRBV28 and TRBJ2-1, reads DVKVTQSSRYLVKRTGEKVFLECVQDMDHENMFWYRQDPGLGLRLIYFSYDVKMKEKGDIPEGYSVSREKKERFSLILESASTNQTSMYLCASKISNEQFFGPGTRLTVL.

This clonotype was detected many times. The rearrangement uses TRBV29-1 and TRBJ2-3; D assignment may be TRBD1 or TRBD2 (5 bases each). The V gene lost 3 bases and the J gene lost 6 bases, with 10 bases spanning the gap. Germline CDR1 is SQVTM and CDR2 is ANQGSEA. This CDR3 contains 12 residues. The CDR3 DNA follows: TGCAGCGTTGATTGGGGGTCCGATACGCAGTATTTT. The encoded protein is CSVDWGSDTQYF.